The next 21 T cell receptor beta chains were all read from a single sample in a study of radiotherapy plus CTLA-4 blockade in lung cancer. Produced via immunoSEQ multiplex PCR; TCRdb's table is partial and in-frame only. The profile shows about 32,000 clones, about 69% of them singletons. The sequenced sample was peripheral blood, obtained from a patient treated with radiotherapy plus ipilimumab. Every receptor here comes from a human donor with non-small cell lung cancer that progressed on radiotherapy plus ipilimumab.

The rearrangement links TRBV11-2 to TRBJ1-4; TRBD1 is a possible D gene (6 bases). V gave up 2 bases and J gave up 3 bases, with 10 bases separating them. This CDR3 is built from 15 residues. Looked up from germline, CDR1 is SGHAT and CDR2 is FQNNGV. This CDR3 reads CASSLWAGANEKLFF. CDR3 in DNA: TGTGCCAGCAGCTTATGGGCAGGGGCTAATGAAAAACTGTTTTTT.

This clone was counted a few times. The chain has TRBV5-1 and TRBJ2-5; the match to TRBD2 covers 8 bases. This CDR3 comprises 15 residues. Germline trimming cut 3 bases from V and 2 bases from J; bases unmatched to any gene: 6. Germline values: CDR1 SGHRS, CDR2 YFSETQ. CDR3 nucleotide sequence: TGCGCCAGCAGCTCAGCGGGGGACTTTCAAGAGACCCAGTACTTC. Translating gives CASSSAGDFQETQYF.

The chain employs TRBV18 and TRBJ2-7; D may be TRBD1 (6 bases). Germline values: CDR1 KGHSH, CDR2 LQKENI. The CDR3 sequence is 17 residues long. V was trimmed by 0 bases and J by 0 bases, leaving 15 bases between them. CDR3 protein: CASSPPNSRGYSYEQYF. The CDR3 bases are TGTGCCAGCTCACCACCAAATAGCAGGGGCTACTCCTACGAGCAGTACTTC.

The V and J genes are TRBV7-8 and TRBJ2-5, with 11 nucleotides matching TRBD2. J was trimmed by 4 bases and V by 4 bases; bases with no gene match: 11. Germline loops: CDR1 SGHVS, CDR2 FQNEAQ. The CDR3 spans 17 residues. The CDR3 spells CASSSGLAGRIGETQYF. CDR3 nucleotides: TGTGCCAGCAGCTCCGGACTAGCGGGTCGTATCGGAGAGACCCAGTACTTC.

The chain uses TRBV6-1 and TRBJ1-1, with D possibly TRBD1 on 6 matching bases. The germline gives CDR1 MNHNS, CDR2 SASEGT. The CDR3 runs to 14 residues. Trimming took off 3 bases at V and 3 bases at J, with 11 bases between the two ends. CDR3 coding DNA: TGTGCCAGCAGTGAGGTAGGGGGGGACACTGAAGCTTTCTTT. Its protein product is CASSEVGGDTEAFF.

The chain employs TRBV9 and TRBJ1-1; no clear D. CDR1 is SGDLS, CDR2 YYNGEE, per germline. This CDR3 spans 16 amino acids. V gave up 0 bases and J gave up 4 bases, with 16 bases separating them. The CDR3 nucleotides are TGTGCCAGCAGCGTAGGCCAAAGCATAGGGAGCACTGAAGCTTTCTTT. It translates to CASSVGQSIGSTEAFF.

The rearrangement links TRBV11-2 to TRBJ2-1, with 11 positions matching TRBD2. The CDR3 length is 17 residues. V gave up 1 base and J gave up 6 bases; unmatched junction bases: 8. Germline assignment: CDR1 SGHAT and CDR2 FQNNGV. The CDR3 sequence: CASSLGRGLAEINEQFF. The CDR3, as DNA: TGTGCCAGCAGCTTAGGAAGGGGACTAGCGGAAATCAATGAGCAGTTCTTC.

In regard to this clone: A junction end diverges from the germline sequence, so it may reflect a read error. The chain is built from TRBV30 and TRBJ1-6; the match to TRBD1 covers 9 bases. The CDR3 has 13 amino acids. In germline, CDR1 is GTSNPN, CDR2 SVGIG (reference sequence). The CDR3 is CAWGTGMYSPLHF. In DNA, the CDR3 is TGTGCCTGGGGGACAGGGATGTATTCGCCCCTCCACTTT.

The V call is TRBV11-1, the J call TRBJ2-1, with TRBD1 as a possible D gene (6 bases). The CDR3 is made up of 13 amino acids. Germline V lookup: CDR1 SGHAT, CDR2 FQDESV (reference sequence). Trimming stripped 8 bases from V and 7 bases from J, with 15 bases between. CDR3 sequence (DNA): TGTGCCAGCTCTGGGGGCGGTTGGAATGAGCAGTTCTTC. It encodes CASSGGGWNEQFF.

The genes are TRBV6-6 and TRBJ2-7, with D maybe TRBD1 (5 bases). Germline assignment: CDR1 MNHNY and CDR2 SVGAGI (reference sequence). Trimming pared 8 bases from V and 3 bases from J, leaving 14 bases between. CDR3 length: 13 residues. In DNA, the CDR3 is TGTGCCAGCGTGAACCTAGACAGCTACGAGCAGTACTTC. Its protein product is CASVNLDSYEQYF.

The chain uses TRBV2 and TRBJ2-3; 9 bases are shared with TRBD2. V lost 3 bases and J lost 2; bases outside the gene matches: 6. Germline V gene sequence: CDR1 SNHLY, CDR2 FYNNEI. This CDR3 has 16 amino acids. CDR3 coding DNA: TGTGCCAGCAGTGAGTCTAGCGGGACTAACACAGATACGCAGTATTTT. It codes for CASSESSGTNTDTQYF.

The V gene is TRBV5-1, the J gene TRBJ2-2; D is undetermined. The CDR3 sequence is 17 residues long. Germline assignment: CDR1 SGHRS and CDR2 YFSETQ. Deletions cut 0 bases from V and 4 bases from J, with 16 bases between. In DNA, the CDR3 is TGCGCCAGCAGCTTGGAAGCGCTCACCCTGGCCACCGGGGAGCTGTTTTTT. Its translation is CASSLEALTLATGELFF.

The chain is built from TRBV4-1 and TRBJ1-3; TRBD1 agrees at 10 bases. V was pared by 6 bases and J by 6 bases, with 11 bases of the junction left unmatched. Looked up from germline, CDR1 is MGHRA and CDR2 is YSYEKL. The CDR3 extends over 16 amino acids. In DNA form, the CDR3 reads TGCGCCAGCAGACCGACAGGGGGCGCCGATAAAAACACCATATATTTT. This encodes CASRPTGGADKNTIYF.

CDR3 region: CASSFGLAGATDTQYF. The DNA for the CDR3 is TGTGCCAGCAGCTTTGGACTAGCGGGAGCCACAGATACGCAGTATTTT. This chain joins TRBV5-5 and TRBJ2-3; the match to TRBD2 covers 13 bases. V shed 2 bases, J shed 2 bases, and the junction held 2 bases outside the gene matches. The CDR3 contains 16 residues. Germline loops: CDR1 SGHKS, CDR2 YYEKEE (reference sequence). Complete variable domain (other parts from reference TRBV5-5 and TRBJ2-3): DAGVTQSPTHLIKTRGQQVTLRCSPISGHKSVSWYQQVLGQGPQFIFQYYEKEERGRGNFPDRFSARQFPNYSSELNVNALLLGDSALYLCASSFGLAGATDTQYFGPGTRLTVL.

The chain uses TRBV5-1 and TRBJ2-2, with D hard to call. The CDR3 contains 14 residues. Germline CDR1 and CDR2: SGHRS and YFSETQ. V shed 7 bases and J shed 0 bases, with 10 bases lying between them. This CDR3 reads CASGEGSNTGELFF. The CDR3 coding sequence is TGCGCCAGCGGCGAAGGGTCGAACACCGGGGAGCTGTTTTTT.

The genes are TRBV11-2 and TRBJ2-1; 11 bases agree with TRBD2. V trimming: 5 bases; J trimming: 1 base; junction bases outside the gene matches: 4. The CDR3 runs to 16 residues. In germline, CDR1 is SGHAT, CDR2 FQNNGV. The CDR3 sequence: CASSLTSGSSYNEQFF. In DNA form, the CDR3 reads TGTGCCAGCAGCCTTACTAGCGGGAGTTCCTACAATGAGCAGTTCTTC.

The rearrangement uses TRBV28 and TRBJ1-5; D perhaps matches TRBD1 (5 bases). The CDR3 is made up of 13 amino acids. The V end lost 7 bases, the J end lost 7 bases, and 14 bases lay between the germline ends. CDR1 and CDR2 (germline): MDHEN, SYDVKM. CDR3 loop: CASTTSGEQPQHF. CDR3 DNA sequence: TGTGCCAGCACCACGTCGGGGGAACAGCCCCAGCATTTT.

The genes are TRBV2 and TRBJ2-2; TRBD1 aligns across 7 bases. The J segment lost 3 bases and the V segment lost 4 bases, leaving 5 bases of the junction unmatched. CDR3 length: 15 amino acids. Germline CDR1 and CDR2: SNHLY and FYNNEI. CDR3 coding DNA: TGTGCCAGCAGTGTTGGGCAGGGGGACACCGGGGAGCTGTTTTTT. Amino acid sequence: CASSVGQGDTGELFF.

The genes are TRBV5-4 and TRBJ1-1, with TRBD1 matching over 8 bases. The V gene end was trimmed by 4 bases and the J gene end by 1 base; junction bases not matched to a gene: 3. CDR3 length equals 14 residues. The germline CDR1 and CDR2 sequences are SGHNT and YYREEE (reference sequence). The DNA for the CDR3 is TGTGCCAGCAGCCTGGACAGGGCGAACACTGAAGCTTTCTTT. Amino acid sequence: CASSLDRANTEAFF.

V usage is TRBV19 and J usage is TRBJ1-1; 7 bases match TRBD1. The CDR3 loop spans 15 amino acids. Germline trimming cut 0 bases from V and 2 bases from J; bases unmatched to any gene: 3. Germline loops: CDR1 LNHDA, CDR2 SQIVND (reference sequence). The CDR3 here is CASSIEGTANTEAFF. The CDR3, as DNA: TGTGCCAGTAGTATAGAGGGGACAGCAAACACTGAAGCTTTCTTT.

This clone has a handful of counts. The chain has TRBV6-1 and TRBJ1-2; D unclear. The CDR3 consists of 14 residues. Germline lookup yields CDR1 MNHNS and CDR2 SASEGT. V lost 3 bases and J lost 4, with 12 bases in between. The CDR3 spells CASSEWDIGYGYTF. CDR3 DNA sequence: TGTGCCAGCAGTGAGTGGGATATCGGCTATGGCTACACCTTC.